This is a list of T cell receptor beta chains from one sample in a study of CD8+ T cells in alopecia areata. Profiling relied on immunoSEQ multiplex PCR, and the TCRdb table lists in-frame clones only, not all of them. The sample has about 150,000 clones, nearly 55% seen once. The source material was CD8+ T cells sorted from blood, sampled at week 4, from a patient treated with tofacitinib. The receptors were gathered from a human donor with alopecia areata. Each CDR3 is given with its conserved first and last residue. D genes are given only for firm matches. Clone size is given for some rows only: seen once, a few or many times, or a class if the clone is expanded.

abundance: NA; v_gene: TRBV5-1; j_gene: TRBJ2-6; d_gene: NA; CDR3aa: CASSQRARADGANVLTF; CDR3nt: TGCGCCAGCAGCCAGCGGGCCCGGGCGGATGGGGCCAACGTCCTGACTTTC
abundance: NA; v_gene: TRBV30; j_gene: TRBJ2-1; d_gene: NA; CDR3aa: CAWSASTYNEQFF; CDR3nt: TGTGCCTGGAGTGCTTCTACCTACAATGAGCAGTTCTTC
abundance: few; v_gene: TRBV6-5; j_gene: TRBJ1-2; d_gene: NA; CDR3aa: CASSYGEGAYGYTF; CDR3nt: TGTGCCAGCAGTTACGGTGAAGGGGCCTATGGCTACACCTTC
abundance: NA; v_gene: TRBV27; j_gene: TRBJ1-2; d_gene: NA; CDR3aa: CASSLLGSNYGYTF; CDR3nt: TGTGCCAGCAGTTTATTAGGCAGTAACTATGGCTACACCTTC
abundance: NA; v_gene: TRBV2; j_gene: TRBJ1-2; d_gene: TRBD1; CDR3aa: CASSGGQGVNYGYTF; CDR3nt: TGTGCCAGCAGTGGTGGACAGGGGGTGAACTATGGCTACACCTTC
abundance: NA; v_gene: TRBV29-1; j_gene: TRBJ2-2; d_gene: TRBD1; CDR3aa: CSVSPPGQRNTGELFF; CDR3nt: TGCAGCGTTTCTCCCCCGGGACAGCGAAACACCGGGGAGCTGTTTTTT
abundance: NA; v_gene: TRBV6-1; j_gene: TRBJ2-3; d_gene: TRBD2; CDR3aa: CASRFTGGGADTQYF; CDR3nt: TGTGCCAGCAGGTTTACGGGGGGAGGCGCAGATACGCAGTATTTT
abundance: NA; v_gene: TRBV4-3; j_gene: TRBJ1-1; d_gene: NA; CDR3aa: CASSQRRRNTEAFF; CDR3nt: TGCGCCAGCAGCCAACGTCGGCGGAACACTGAAGCTTTCTTT
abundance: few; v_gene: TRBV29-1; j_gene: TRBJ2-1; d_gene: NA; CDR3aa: CSVAEEYNEQFF; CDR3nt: TGCAGCGTGGCCGAGGAGTACAATGAGCAGTTCTTC
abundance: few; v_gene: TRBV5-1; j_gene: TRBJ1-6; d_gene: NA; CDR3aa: CASSAGTENSPLHF; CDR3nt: TGCGCCAGCAGCGCAGGGACCGAGAATTCACCCCTCCACTTT
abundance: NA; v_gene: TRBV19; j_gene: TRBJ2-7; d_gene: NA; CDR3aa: CASSPDGYYEQYF; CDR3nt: TGTGCCAGTAGCCCAGACGGATACTACGAGCAGTACTTC
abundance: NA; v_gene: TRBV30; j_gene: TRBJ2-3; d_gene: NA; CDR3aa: CALEKVRDTQYF; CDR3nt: TGTGCCCTCGAAAAAGTCCGAGATACGCAGTATTTT
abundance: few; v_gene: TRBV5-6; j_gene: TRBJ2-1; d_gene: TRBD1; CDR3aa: CASSGDRGLYNEQFF; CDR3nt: TGTGCCAGCAGCGGGGACAGGGGGCTTTACAATGAGCAGTTCTTC
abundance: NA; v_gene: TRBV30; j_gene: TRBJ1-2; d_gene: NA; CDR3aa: CAQAGPNYGYTF; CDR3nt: TGTGCCCAAGCAGGACCTAACTATGGCTACACCTTC
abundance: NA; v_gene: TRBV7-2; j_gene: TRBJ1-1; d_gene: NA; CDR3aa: CASSPKEPENTEAFF; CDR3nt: TGTGCCAGCAGCCCCAAGGAGCCTGAGAACACTGAAGCTTTCTTT
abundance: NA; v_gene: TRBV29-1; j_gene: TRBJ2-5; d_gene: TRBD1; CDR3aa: CSATGTDQETQYF; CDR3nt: TGCAGCGCTACCGGGACAGACCAAGAGACCCAGTACTTC
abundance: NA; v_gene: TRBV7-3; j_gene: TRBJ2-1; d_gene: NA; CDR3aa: CASSFLVGSSYNEQFF; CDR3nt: TGTGCCAGCAGCTTCCTTGTTGGGAGCTCCTACAATGAGCAGTTCTTC
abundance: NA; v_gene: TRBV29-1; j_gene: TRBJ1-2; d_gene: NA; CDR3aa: CSVEEGREDGYTF; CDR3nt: TGCAGCGTTGAAGAGGGCAGGGAAGATGGCTACACCTTC
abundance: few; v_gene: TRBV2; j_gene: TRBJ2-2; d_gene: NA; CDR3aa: CANRQTNTGELFF; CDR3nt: TGTGCCAACAGACAGACGAACACCGGGGAGCTGTTTTTT
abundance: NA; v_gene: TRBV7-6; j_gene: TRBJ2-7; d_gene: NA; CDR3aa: CASSGRDWGEQYF; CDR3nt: TGTGCCAGCAGCGGGCGGGACTGGGGCGAGCAGTACTTC
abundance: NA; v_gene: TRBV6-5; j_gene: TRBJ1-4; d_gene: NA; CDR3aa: CASSSTGGRSEKLFF; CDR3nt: TGTGCCAGCAGTTCTACCGGGGGCAGGAGTGAAAAACTGTTTTTT
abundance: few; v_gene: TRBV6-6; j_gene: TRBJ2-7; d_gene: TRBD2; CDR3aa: CASSYRLAGAYEQYF; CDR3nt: TGTGCCAGCAGTTACCGACTAGCGGGGGCCTACGAGCAGTACTTC
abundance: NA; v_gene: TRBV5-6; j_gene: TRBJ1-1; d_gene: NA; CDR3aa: CASSLGLTEAFF; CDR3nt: TGTGCCAGCAGCTTGGGACTGACTGAAGCTTTCTTT
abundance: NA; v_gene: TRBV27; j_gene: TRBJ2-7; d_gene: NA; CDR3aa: CASSPRMGTYEQYF; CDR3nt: TGTGCCAGCAGTCCCCGGATGGGGACCTACGAGCAGTACTTC
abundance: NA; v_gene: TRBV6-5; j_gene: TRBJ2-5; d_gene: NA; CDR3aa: CASTDGKETQYF; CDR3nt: TGTGCCAGCACTGACGGGAAAGAGACCCAGTACTTC
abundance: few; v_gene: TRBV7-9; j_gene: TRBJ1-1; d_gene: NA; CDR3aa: CASSLGWLPEAFF; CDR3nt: TGTGCCAGCAGCTTAGGATGGTTACCTGAAGCTTTCTTT
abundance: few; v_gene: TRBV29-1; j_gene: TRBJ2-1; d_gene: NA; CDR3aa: CSVDASGPYNEQFF; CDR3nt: TGCAGCGTTGACGCCAGCGGCCCCTACAATGAGCAGTTCTTC